The clone carrying this T cell receptor beta chain was observed a handful of times. Its antigen is not identified. Germline V lookup: CDR1 DFQATT, CDR2 SNEGSKA (reference sequence). J lost 5 bases, V lost 3 bases, and 7 bases had no gene match. CDR3 length equals 16 residues. Sequencing of DNA taken from cultured CD4+ T cells relied on the Oncomine TCR Beta short-read assay. TCRdb reanalysed the PCR reads using MiXCR and keeps one entry per CDR3 protein. The table records 20,000 to 30,000 distinct CDR3 sequences, 41% of them present only once. The sample is drawn from a study of vaccination and CD4 T cells after COVID-19. Time point given: late sampling 161 to 241 days after vaccination in a few convalescent patients. Treatment described: approximately 11-day PBMC culture with coronavirus spike peptide pools or control peptides (ViraFEST assay). After expanding antigen-specific T cells with peptide pools, ViraFEST sequenced their TCRs. Per well, two million PBMCs were cultured in the presence of approximately 10 IU/ml IL-2 and roughly 10 ug/ml peptide pools.

The TCR originated in a human donor who had recovered from COVID-19. Material: CD4+ T cells from blood, cultured in vitro, obtained about 7 months after SARS-CoV-2 vaccination. This chain links TRBV20-1 with TRBJ2-1; the match to TRBD2 covers 13 bases. The CDR3 DNA is TGCAGTGCTAGTTTGGGACTAGCGGGGCGTCACAATGAGCAGTTCTTC. Translated, it gives CSASLGLAGRHNEQFF.